The 29 T cell receptor beta chains reported below all come from one sample, sequenced in a study of blood T cells in healthy people across ages. A J-beta primer mix and a sample-barcoded 5' primer were used in a second PCR of roughly 6 to 11 cycles. MiXCR was run by TCRdb on the 5' RACE reads, yielding one entry per CDR3 protein. The table includes roughly 700,000 distinct CDR3 sequences, 20% to 25% detected once. The data also belong to a second study, concerning T cells of mothers and their children.

The sample comprised blood. The receptors come from a boy aged 10-17 years in good health.

This clonotype occurred a few times. The chain couples TRBV11-2 to TRBJ1-4; D call uncertain. V shed 3 bases and J shed 6 bases, with 17 bases lying between them. This CDR3 contains 16 residues. Germline V gene sequence: CDR1 SGHAT, CDR2 FQNNGV. The CDR3: CASSLGDRAIYEKLFF. In DNA form, the CDR3 reads TGTGCCAGCAGCTTGGGTGACCGGGCCATATATGAAAAACTGTTTTTT.

Turning to this clonotype: Here the CDR3 omits its conserved ending phenylalanine or tryptophan, so a read error is the likely source. The chain uses TRBV29-1 and TRBJ2-7, with D perhaps matching TRBD1 or TRBD2 (5 bases each). This CDR3 is 15 amino acids long. The V gene lost 0 bases and the J gene lost 2 bases, with 14 bases spanning the gap. Germline V gene sequence: CDR1 SQVTM, CDR2 ANQGSEA. CDR3 nucleotide sequence: TGCAGCGTTGAAGAAGGGGATGAGACTACCTACGAGCAGTACCTC. Residues: CSVEEGDETTYEQYL.

The CDR3 nucleotides are TGTGCCAGCAGTTACTCCGCAGGCATCCAAGAGACCCAGTACTTC. It is translated as CASSYSAGIQETQYF. The V call is TRBV6-5, the J call TRBJ2-5, with D unclear. The germline gives CDR1 MNHEY, CDR2 SVGAGI. V was shortened by 0 bases and J by 1 base, with 9 bases between the two germline ends. CDR3 length equals 15 residues.

The gene calls are TRBV27 and TRBJ1-1; no reliable D call. Trimming removed 6 bases at V and 1 base at J, with 15 bases between. CDR3 length equals 15 residues. Germline lookup yields CDR1 MNHEY and CDR2 SMNVEV (reference sequence). Written as DNA, the CDR3 is TGTGCCAGCAGAGCCCCGAGGGTGGGGAACACTGAAGCTTTCTTT. Residues: CASRAPRVGNTEAFF.

This clonotype was seen only a few times. The chain couples TRBV29-1 to TRBJ2-4; D may be TRBD2 (5 bases). The CDR3 spans 13 residues. V gave up 7 bases and J gave up 5 bases, with 15 bases separating them. Germline values: CDR1 SQVTM, CDR2 ANQGSEA. The CDR3 here is CSGLAGTENIQYF. For the CDR3, the DNA is TGCAGCGGCCTGGCGGGTACGGAAAACATTCAGTACTTC.

This rearrangement joins TRBV25-1 to TRBJ2-1; D remains ambiguous. The germline V gene encodes CDR1 MGHDK and CDR2 SYGVNS. The CDR3 totals 13 residues. V was clipped by 1 base and J by 6 bases, with 7 bases between them. The CDR3 nucleotides read TGTGCCAGCAGTGAATTCGGCTCCAATGAGCAGTTCTTC. Translating it yields CASSEFGSNEQFF.

This clonotype came up a few times. This rearrangement joins TRBV12-3 or TRBV12-4 to TRBJ1-2, with a weak D call TRBD1 (6 bases). The CDR3 consists of 15 residues. V lost 5 bases and J lost 1, with 14 bases in between. The CDR3 reads CASSGSGDLNYGYTF. The DNA for the CDR3 is TGTGCCAGCAGTGGATCAGGGGACCTTAACTATGGCTACACCTTC.

The chain is built from TRBV11-3 and TRBJ2-5; D is uncertain. Looked up from germline, CDR1 is SGHNT and CDR2 is YENEEA. Trimming stripped 2 bases from V and 0 bases from J, with 4 bases between. The CDR3 is 13 amino acids. This chain's CDR3 is CASSLQHQETQYF. Written as DNA, the CDR3 is TGTGCCAGCAGCTTACAGCACCAAGAGACCCAGTACTTC.

The V call is TRBV3-1, the J call TRBJ2-7; 7 bases agree with TRBD2. V gave up 1 base and J gave up 5 bases; unmatched junction bases: 8. Germline CDR1 reads LGHDT; CDR2 reads YNNKEL (reference sequence). CDR3 size: 15 residues. The CDR3 is CASSQVPSGPHEQYF. The CDR3 DNA follows: TGTGCCAGCAGCCAAGTACCTAGCGGTCCCCACGAGCAGTACTTC.

The CDR3 nucleotides read TGTGCCAGCAGTCCCGGTCGGCTCCTGGGAAACACCATATATTTT. This gives the protein CASSPGRLLGNTIYF. The chain employs TRBV12-3 or TRBV12-4 and TRBJ1-3, with D unclear. The length of the CDR3 is 15 residues. Trimming removed 5 bases at V and 4 bases at J, with 15 bases between.

The chain couples TRBV18 to TRBJ2-7, with unresolved D. The V and J ends lost 1 base and 5 bases respectively, with 9 bases between them. The CDR3 runs to 13 residues. Per the germline V gene, CDR1 is KGHSH and CDR2 is LQKENI. Here the CDR3 reads CASSPQGWDEQYV. CDR3 bases: TGTGCCAGCTCACCACAAGGGTGGGACGAGCAGTACGTC.

This chain connects TRBV27 to TRBJ2-5; 7 positions match TRBD2. The J call may be mistaken, given a closer DNA end match to TRBJ2-7. This CDR3 is 15 amino acids long. Germline lookup yields CDR1 MNHEY and CDR2 SMNVEV (reference sequence). The DNA of the CDR3 is TGTGCCAGCAGTTATGAGACTAGCCATCTATACGAGCAGTACTTC. Translating gives CASSYETSHLYEQYF.

The V gene is TRBV24-1, the J gene TRBJ1-2; the D is unclear. V was cut by 5 bases and J by 8 bases, with 11 bases left in between. Germline values: CDR1 KGHDR, CDR2 SFDVKD. The CDR3 is 12 amino acids. The CDR3: CATSGTSGGYTF. The CDR3 region has the DNA TGTGCCACCAGTGGAACCAGTGGCGGCTACACCTTC.

V usage is TRBV12-3 or TRBV12-4 and J usage is TRBJ2-5; the D gene is possibly TRBD1 (7 bases). This CDR3 is built from 14 residues. V was cut by 7 bases and J by 5 bases, with 17 bases left in between. The CDR3 nucleotides are TGTGCCAGCACCCCGGGGCAGGGGGGCGAGACCCAGTACTTC. This encodes CASTPGQGGETQYF.

This clonotype was picked up a small number of times. This chain connects TRBV2 to TRBJ2-5; D gene uncertain. The CDR3 runs 13 residues. V shed 2 bases and J shed 7 bases, with 11 bases lying between them. Germline loops: CDR1 SNHLY, CDR2 FYNNEI. The CDR3 sequence is CASSEMALGTQYF. For the CDR3, the DNA is TGTGCCAGCAGTGAAATGGCCTTGGGGACCCAGTACTTC.

There are a few counts of this clonotype. The gene calls are TRBV6-6 and TRBJ2-6; 9 bases agree with TRBD1. There are 14 residues in the CDR3. The germline V gene has CDR1 MNHNY and CDR2 SVGAGI (reference sequence). Trimming removed 5 bases from V and 9 bases from J; junction bases left unmatched: 5. CDR3 protein: CASSGRDRVNVLTF. CDR3 coding DNA: TGTGCCAGCAGTGGCCGGGACAGGGTCAACGTCCTGACTTTC.

This clonotype came up a few times. This sequence joins TRBV6-5 and TRBJ2-1, with D perhaps matching TRBD2 (7 bases). With the DNA end fitting TRBJ2-7 better, the J assignment may be wrong. Germline CDR1 reads MNHEY; CDR2 reads SVGAGI. This CDR3 spans 14 amino acids. The CDR3: CATRGGGAFYEQYF. As DNA, the CDR3 is TGTGCCACCAGGGGTGGGGGGGCTTTCTACGAGCAGTACTTC.

The rearrangement joins TRBV6-2 or TRBV6-3 to TRBJ2-5, with 7 bases that match TRBD1. Near its end, the DNA agrees better with TRBJ2-7, so the J call may be wrong. CDR3 length equals 15 residues. Germline CDR1 and CDR2: MNHEY and SVGEGT. The CDR3 DNA is TGTGCCAGCAGTTCTACAGGGGTAATCTCCTACGAGCAGTACTTC. It encodes CASSSTGVISYEQYF.

This clonotype has a handful of counts. The chain has TRBV6-2 or TRBV6-3 and TRBJ1-1, with 7 bases that match TRBD1. This CDR3 has 15 residues. V trimming: 4 bases; J trimming: 3 bases; junction bases outside the gene matches: 8. Germline CDR1 reads MNHEY; CDR2 reads SVGEGT. This chain's CDR3 is CASSSSRGAYTEAFF. The CDR3 DNA sequence: TGTGCCAGCAGTTCTTCCAGGGGGGCGTACACTGAAGCTTTCTTT.

The chain joins TRBV20-1 to TRBJ2-7; D might be TRBD2 (6 bases). This CDR3 has 13 amino acids. Germline CDR1 DFQATT, CDR2 SNEGSKA (reference sequence). Trimming pared 5 bases from V and 5 bases from J, leaving 16 bases between. CDR3 residues: CSAGSGGFNEQYF. The CDR3 nucleotides read TGCAGTGCTGGGTCCGGGGGATTCAACGAGCAGTACTTC.

This clonotype came up a few times. The genes are TRBV5-8 and TRBJ2-7, with 7 bases aligning to TRBD1. Looked up from germline, CDR1 is SGHTS and CDR2 is YDEGEE. With 4 bases clipped from V and 2 bases from J, the junction kept 6 bases outside the gene matches. The CDR3 is 14 residues long. The CDR3 region is CASSPWDRPYEQYF. In nucleotides, the CDR3 is TGTGCCAGCAGCCCTTGGGACAGACCCTACGAGCAGTACTTC. Using reference TRBV5-8 and TRBJ2-7 for the parts outside the CDR3, the full variable domain is EAGVTQSPTHLIKTRGQQATLRCSPISGHTSVYWYQQALGLGLQFLLWYDEGEERNRGNFPPRFSGRQFPNYSSELNVNALELEDSALYLCASSPWDRPYEQYFGPGTRLTVT.

The chain recombines TRBV10-2 with TRBJ2-6; no firm D call. This CDR3 region has 14 residues. Germline V gives CDR1 WSHSY, CDR2 SAAADI. V lost 6 bases to trimming and J lost 0 bases, with 6 bases between them. The CDR3 bases are TGCGCCAGCAGGGATGTCTCTGGGGCCAACGTCCTGACTTTC. This sequence encodes CASRDVSGANVLTF.

The chain carries TRBV20-1 and TRBJ2-7; unclear D gene. Germline lookup yields CDR1 DFQATT and CDR2 SNEGSKA (reference sequence). Trimming cost V 0 bases and J 9 bases, with 12 bases left between them. The CDR3 runs to 12 residues. The CDR3 is CSARDLWSGQYF. The CDR3 DNA follows: TGCAGTGCTAGAGATCTGTGGTCGGGGCAGTACTTC.

The rearrangement links TRBV7-6 to TRBJ2-7; D gene unclear. The CDR3 totals 13 residues. Trimming cost V 0 bases and J 7 bases, with 10 bases left between them. CDR1 and CDR2 (germline): SGHVS, FNYEAQ. CDR3 nucleotides: TGTGCCAGCAGCTTAGCGATAGCCGGGGAGCAGTACTTC. Translated, it gives CASSLAIAGEQYF.

This clonotype was detected only a few times. The chain combines TRBV4-3 with TRBJ2-5; D could derive from TRBD1 or TRBD2 (5 bases each). The J call may be mistaken, given a closer DNA end match to TRBJ2-7. This CDR3 comprises 14 residues. Germline V gene sequence: CDR1 LGHNA, CDR2 YSLEER. CDR3 DNA sequence: TGCGCCAGCAGCCAGAATAAGGGGAGATACGAGCAGTACTTC. This sequence encodes CASSQNKGRYEQYF.

The chain employs TRBV5-4 and TRBJ2-1; D unresolved. The CDR3 covers 16 residues. Germline-derived CDR1 and CDR2 are SGHNT and YYREEE (reference sequence). V was trimmed by 4 bases and J by 2 bases, leaving 16 bases between them. This chain's CDR3 is CASSPGPSSPYNEQFF. The CDR3 DNA follows: TGTGCCAGCAGCCCCGGCCCTTCTTCTCCCTACAATGAGCAGTTCTTC.

In DNA form, the CDR3 reads TGTGCCAGCAGCCCTAGCGGGGTTACCTACGAGCAGTACTTC. This encodes CASSPSGVTYEQYF. The chain is built from TRBV3-1 and TRBJ2-7; 9 bases match TRBD2. The ends lost 4 bases at V and 2 bases at J; junction bases unmatched: 3. CDR3 length: 14 residues. Per germline, CDR1 LGHDT and CDR2 YNNKEL (reference sequence).

The chain carries TRBV4-1 and TRBJ1-1, with TRBD1 identical over 12 bases. The junction had 10 bases not matched to a gene; V was cut back by 4 bases and J by 4 bases. The CDR3 is 17 amino acids. CDR1 is MGHRA and CDR2 is YSYEKL in the germline V gene. For the CDR3, the DNA is TGCGCCAGCAGCCTGAATCCGGGACAGGGGGCGGGCACTGAAGCTTTCTTT. Translating gives CASSLNPGQGAGTEAFF.

In DNA, the CDR3 is TGTGCCAGCAGTGAGGGGACAGGTCGCACAGATACGCAGTATTTT. Translating it yields CASSEGTGRTDTQYF. The V gene is TRBV2, the J gene TRBJ2-3; 8 bases are a match to TRBD1. The CDR3 length is 15 residues. The trim removed 3 bases at V and 1 base at J, leaving 3 bases unmatched. Germline V gene lookup returns CDR1 SNHLY and CDR2 FYNNEI.